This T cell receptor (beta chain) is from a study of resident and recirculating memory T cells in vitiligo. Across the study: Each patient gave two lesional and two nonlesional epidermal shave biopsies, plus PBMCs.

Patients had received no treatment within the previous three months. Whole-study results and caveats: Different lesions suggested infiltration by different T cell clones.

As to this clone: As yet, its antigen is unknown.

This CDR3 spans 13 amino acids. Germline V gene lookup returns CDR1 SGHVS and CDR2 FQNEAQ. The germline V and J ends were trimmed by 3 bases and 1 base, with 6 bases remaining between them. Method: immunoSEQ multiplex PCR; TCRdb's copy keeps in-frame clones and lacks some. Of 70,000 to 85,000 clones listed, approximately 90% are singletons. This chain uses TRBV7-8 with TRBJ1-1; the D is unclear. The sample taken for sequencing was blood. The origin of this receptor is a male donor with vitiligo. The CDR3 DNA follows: TGTGCCAGCAGCTTGCGAGGGAACACTGAAGCTTTCTTT. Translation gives CASSLRGNTEAFF.